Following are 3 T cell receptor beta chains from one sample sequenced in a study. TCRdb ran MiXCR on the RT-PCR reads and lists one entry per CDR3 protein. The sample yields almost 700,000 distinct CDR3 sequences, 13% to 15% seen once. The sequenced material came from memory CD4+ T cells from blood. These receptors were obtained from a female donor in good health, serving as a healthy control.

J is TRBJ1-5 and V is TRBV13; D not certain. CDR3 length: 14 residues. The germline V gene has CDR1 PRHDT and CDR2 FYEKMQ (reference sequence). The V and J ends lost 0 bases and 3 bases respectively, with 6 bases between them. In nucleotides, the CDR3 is TGTGCCAGCAGCTTAGGGCACCTCAATCAGCCCCAGCATTTT. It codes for CASSLGHLNQPQHF.

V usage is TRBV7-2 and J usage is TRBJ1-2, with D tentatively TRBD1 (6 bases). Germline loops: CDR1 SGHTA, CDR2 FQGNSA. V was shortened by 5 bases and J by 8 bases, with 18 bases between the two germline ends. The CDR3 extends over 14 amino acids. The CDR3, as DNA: TGTGCCAGCAGCCCTTCGACAGGATTAAGGGGCTACACCTTC. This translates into CASSPSTGLRGYTF.

The CDR3 DNA follows: TGTGCCAGCAGCTTAGAAGGCAGACACAATGAGCAGTTCTTC. It yields the protein CASSLEGRHNEQFF. This rearrangement joins TRBV7-8 to TRBJ2-1; no definite D call. The CDR3 sequence is 14 residues long. Trimming shortened V by 1 base and J by 5 bases, and 9 bases separated the two germline ends. Germline CDR1 reads SGHVS; CDR2 reads FQNEAQ.